This T cell receptor beta chain was identified during a study of shared clonotypes between healthy human individuals. Healthy HIV-negative adults without recent acute infections or vaccinations served as donors. The study separated CD4+ cells into CD45RA+ naive and CD45RA-negative memory subsets. This CDR3 is built from 14 residues. The V end was cut by 4 bases, the J end by 5 bases, with 11 bases between. The V gene's germline CDR1 is SGHTA and CDR2 FQGNSA. As concerns this clone: Its antigen is as yet unknown.

Some clones are missing from TCRdb's copy, which holds only in-frame ones; the method was immunoSEQ multiplex PCR. The data contain approximately 2.3 million clones, more than 80% of them singletons. Study observations and caveats: In the sorted subsets, rarefaction showed sequencing was incomplete despite large depth.

The sequenced sample consisted of naive CD4+ T cells from PBMCs. Subset indicated: CD45RA+ positively selected. The TCR was taken from a man aged 18-30 years in good health. Some clones in this sample may be carry-over from other donors' samples. This sequence joins TRBV7-2 and TRBJ2-2, with D hard to call. CDR3 DNA: TGTGCCAGCAGCTGGGGTAGAGGTACCGGGGAGCTGTTTTTT. Translated, it gives CASSWGRGTGELFF.